The 9 T cell receptor beta chains in this list originate from one sample, sequenced in a study of blood T cell repertoires in COVID-19. Profiled with immunoSEQ multiplex PCR; TCRdb holds only in-frame clones, not every one. The table records some 300,000 clones, more than 75% of them present only once. Sequenced: PBMCs or T cells enriched from blood (not recorded which). Every receptor here comes from a woman aged 55-70 years in a cohort exposed to, infected with or recovered from COVID-19 (not recorded which).

This chain links TRBV9 with TRBJ1-2, with 7 positions matching TRBD1. The trim removed 4 bases at V and 5 bases at J, leaving 5 bases unmatched. Germline CDR1 and CDR2: SGDLS and YYNGEE. This CDR3 region has 13 residues. The CDR3 spells CASSPTGSYGYTF. CDR3 nucleotides: TGTGCCAGCAGCCCGACAGGGAGTTATGGCTACACCTTC.

The chain recombines TRBV27 with TRBJ2-2; 8 bases are shared with TRBD2. Germline V gives CDR1 MNHEY, CDR2 SMNVEV (reference sequence). Trimming removed 6 bases from V and 1 base from J; junction bases left unmatched: 1. This CDR3 comprises 14 residues. The CDR3 DNA reads TGTGCCAGCAGACTAGCGGAGAACACCGGGGAGCTGTTTTTT. Translation: CASRLAENTGELFF.

The V and J genes are TRBV5-5 and TRBJ2-1; 10 positions agree with TRBD2. V was pared by 0 bases and J by 2 bases, with 2 bases of the junction left unmatched. The germline V gene has CDR1 SGHKS and CDR2 YYEKEE (reference sequence). The CDR3 contains 16 residues. The CDR3 sequence: CASSLGLAGAYNEQFF. The CDR3 coding sequence is TGTGCCAGCAGCTTGGGGCTAGCGGGAGCCTACAATGAGCAGTTCTTC.

The genes are TRBV28 and TRBJ1-2; the match to TRBD1 covers 7 bases. The J segment lost 8 bases and the V segment lost 6 bases, leaving 6 bases of the junction unmatched. The CDR3 consists of 12 residues. Germline assignment: CDR1 MDHEN and CDR2 SYDVKM. This CDR3 reads CASREGAWGYTF. The CDR3, as DNA: TGTGCCAGCAGGGAGGGGGCCTGGGGCTACACCTTC.

This clone came up once. The V and J genes are TRBV7-3 and TRBJ2-1; 8 bases match TRBD1. V trimming: 5 bases; J trimming: 7 bases; junction bases outside the gene matches: 7. Per germline, CDR1 SGHTA and CDR2 FQGTGA. The CDR3 totals 14 residues. CDR3 residues: CASSLDRGGNEQFF. The CDR3 coding sequence is TGTGCCAGCAGCCTAGACAGGGGTGGTAATGAGCAGTTCTTC.

V is TRBV2 and J is TRBJ2-5; D is perhaps TRBD1 (5 bases). The CDR3 extends over 12 amino acids. V was shortened by 6 bases and J by 2 bases, with 7 bases between the two germline ends. From germline, CDR1 is SNHLY and CDR2 FYNNEI. The CDR3 coding sequence is TGTGCCAGCAGGACAGCGCAAGAGACCCAGTACTTC. Translated: CASRTAQETQYF. The full variable domain, its missing parts supplied by reference TRBV2 and TRBJ2-5, is EPEVTQTPSHQVTQMGQEVILRCVPISNHLYFYWYRQILGQKVEFLVSFYNNEISEKSEIFDDQFSVERPDGSNFTLKIRSTKLEDSAMYFCASRTAQETQYFGPGTRLLVL.

This rearrangement joins TRBV28 to TRBJ1-2; 9 nucleotides align to TRBD1. The V and J ends lost 4 bases and 7 bases, in that order; junction bases with no gene match: 7. The germline V gene has CDR1 MDHEN and CDR2 SYDVKM. The CDR3 extends over 14 amino acids. The CDR3 is CASSSMDRGSGYTF. The CDR3 DNA reads TGTGCCAGCAGTTCAATGGACAGGGGAAGTGGCTACACCTTC.

The CDR3 coding sequence is TGTGCCAGCAGCCAACTAGCGGGGATCTACGAGCAGTACTTC. Protein sequence: CASSQLAGIYEQYF. V and J are TRBV3-1 (or the pseudogene TRBV3-2) and TRBJ2-7, with 9 bases lining up with TRBD2. Losses at the gene ends were 2 bases for V and 3 bases for J; bases not matched to a gene: 2. The CDR3 is 14 amino acids. Per the germline V gene, CDR1 is LGHDT and CDR2 is YNNKEL (reference sequence).

The chain carries TRBV1 and TRBJ1-5; the table's D call of TRBD1 was not tested on the DNA. TRBV1 is classified as a pseudogene. This CDR3 region has 18 residues. The CDR3 DNA is TGCACCAGCAGCCTAGAAAGGGACAGGGGGTTTGGAAATCAGCCCCAGCATTTT. This encodes CTSSLERDRGFGNQPQHF.